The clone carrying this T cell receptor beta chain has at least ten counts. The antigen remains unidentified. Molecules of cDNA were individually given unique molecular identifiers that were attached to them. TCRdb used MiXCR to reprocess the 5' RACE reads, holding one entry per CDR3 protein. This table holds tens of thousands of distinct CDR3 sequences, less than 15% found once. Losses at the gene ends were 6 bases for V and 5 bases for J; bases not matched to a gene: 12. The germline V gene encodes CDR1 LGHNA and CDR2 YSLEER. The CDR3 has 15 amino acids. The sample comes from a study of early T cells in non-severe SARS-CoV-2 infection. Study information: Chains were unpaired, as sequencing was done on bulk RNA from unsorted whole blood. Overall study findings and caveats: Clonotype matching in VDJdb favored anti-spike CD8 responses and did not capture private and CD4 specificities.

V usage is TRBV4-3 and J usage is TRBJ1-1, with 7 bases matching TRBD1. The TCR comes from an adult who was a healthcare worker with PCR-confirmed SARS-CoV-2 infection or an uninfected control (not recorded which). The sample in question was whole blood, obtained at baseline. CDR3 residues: CASRPIPQGRTEAFF. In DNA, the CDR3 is TGCGCCAGCAGACCTATTCCACAGGGGAGGACTGAAGCTTTCTTT.